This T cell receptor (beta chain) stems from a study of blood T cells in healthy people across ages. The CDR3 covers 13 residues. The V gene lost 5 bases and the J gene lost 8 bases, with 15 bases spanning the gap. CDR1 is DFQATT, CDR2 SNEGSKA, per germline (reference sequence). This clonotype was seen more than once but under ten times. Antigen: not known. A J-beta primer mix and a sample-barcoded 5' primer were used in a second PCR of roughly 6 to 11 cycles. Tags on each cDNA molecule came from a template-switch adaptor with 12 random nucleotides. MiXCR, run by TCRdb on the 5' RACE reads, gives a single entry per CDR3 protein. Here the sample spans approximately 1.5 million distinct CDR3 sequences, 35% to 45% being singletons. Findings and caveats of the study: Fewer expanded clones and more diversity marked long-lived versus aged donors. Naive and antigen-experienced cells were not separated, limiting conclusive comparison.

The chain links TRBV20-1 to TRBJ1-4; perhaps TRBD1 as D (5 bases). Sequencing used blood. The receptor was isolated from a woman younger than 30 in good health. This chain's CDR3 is CSAWRGGSEKLFF. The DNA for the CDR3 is TGCAGTGCTTGGCGGGGGGGAAGCGAAAAACTGTTTTTT.